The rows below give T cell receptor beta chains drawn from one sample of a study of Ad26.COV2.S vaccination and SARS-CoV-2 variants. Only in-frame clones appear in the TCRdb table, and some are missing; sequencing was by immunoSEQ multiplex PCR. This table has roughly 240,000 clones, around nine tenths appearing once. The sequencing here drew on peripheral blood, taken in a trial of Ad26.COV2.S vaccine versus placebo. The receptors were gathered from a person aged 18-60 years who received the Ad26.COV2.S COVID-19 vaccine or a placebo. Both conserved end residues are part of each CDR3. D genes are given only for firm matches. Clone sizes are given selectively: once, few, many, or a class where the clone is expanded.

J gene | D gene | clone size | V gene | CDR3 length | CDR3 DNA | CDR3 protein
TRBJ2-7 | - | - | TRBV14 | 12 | TGTGCCAGCAGCTATAACAGGGCCGAGCAGTACTTC | CASSYNRAEQYF
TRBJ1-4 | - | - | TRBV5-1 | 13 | TGCGCCAGCAGCTTATCCACCACAGGTGTACTGTTTTTT | CASSLSTTGVLFF
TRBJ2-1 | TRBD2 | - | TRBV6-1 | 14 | TGTGCCAGCAGTGAACTAGTCGGGAGGAATGAGCAGTTCTTC | CASSELVGRNEQFF
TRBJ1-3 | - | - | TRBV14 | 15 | TGTGCCAGCAGCCAACTCCCAGGGGCTGGAAACACCATATATTTT | CASSQLPGAGNTIYF
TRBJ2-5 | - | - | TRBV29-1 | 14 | TGCAGCGTTGAAGATCTCGACCTTTCTTGGACCCAGTACTTC | CSVEDLDLSWTQYF
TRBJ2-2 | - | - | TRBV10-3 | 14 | TGTGCCATCAGTGAGTCGGCTAACACCGGGGAGCTGTTTTTT | CAISESANTGELFF
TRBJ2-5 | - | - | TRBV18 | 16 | TGTGCCAGCTCACCGGACACGGGGTCACGGGGCGAGACCCAGTACTTC | CASSPDTGSRGETQYF
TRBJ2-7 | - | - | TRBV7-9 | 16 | TGTGCCAGCAGCTCTATCGGACTCCGGATGCACTACGAGCAGTACTTC | CASSSIGLRMHYEQYF
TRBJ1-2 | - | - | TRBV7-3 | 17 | TGTGCCAGCAGCTTAAGTTCTGAGAGGGCCTCTACGGGGGGCTACACCTTC | CASSLSSERASTGGYTF
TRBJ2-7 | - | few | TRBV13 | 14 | TGTGCCAGCAGCTGGGGCGGCAGGGTGGGAGAGCAGTACTTC | CASSWGGRVGEQYF
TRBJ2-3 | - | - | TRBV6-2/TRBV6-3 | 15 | TGTGCCAGCAGTTACTTGAGGGGAAGTGCAGATACGCAGTATTTT | CASSYLRGSADTQYF
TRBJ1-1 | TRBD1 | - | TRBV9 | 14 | TGTGCCAGCAGCGTCGGACAGGGTTACACTGAAGCTTTCTTT | CASSVGQGYTEAFF
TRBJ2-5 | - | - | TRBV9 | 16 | TGTGCCAGCAGCGTAGGGGCAGGGTCGCTGCAAGAGACCCAGTACTTC | CASSVGAGSLQETQYF
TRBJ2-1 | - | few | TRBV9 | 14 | TGTGCCAGCAGCGTATCTGGGTCCTACAATGAGCAGTTCTTC | CASSVSGSYNEQFF
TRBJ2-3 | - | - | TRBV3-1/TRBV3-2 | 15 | TGTGCCAGCAGCTGGCGGTCGGCAGTCCGAGATACGCAGTATTTT | CASSWRSAVRDTQYF
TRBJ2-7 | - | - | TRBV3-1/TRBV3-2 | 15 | TGTGCCAGCAGCCAAGTTTCTAGCGAGTCCTACGAGCAGTACTTC | CASSQVSSESYEQYF
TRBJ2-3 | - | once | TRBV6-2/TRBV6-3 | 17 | TGTGCCAGCAGTTACTCGATGGCGGGGCGTAACACAGATACGCAGTATTTT | CASSYSMAGRNTDTQYF
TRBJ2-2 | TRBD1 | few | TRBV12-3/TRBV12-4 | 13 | TGTGCCACCGGGGACAGCTACACCGGGGAGCTGTTTTTT | CATGDSYTGELFF
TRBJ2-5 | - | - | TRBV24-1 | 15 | TGTGCCACCAGTGATTCGGGGCCCCCCCAAGAGACCCAGTACTTC | CATSDSGPPQETQYF
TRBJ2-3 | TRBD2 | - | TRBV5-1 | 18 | TGCGCCAGCAGCTTGGCCGTATCGGCTAGCGGGGGTTCATATACGCAGTATTTT | CASSLAVSASGGSYTQYF
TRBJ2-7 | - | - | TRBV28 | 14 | TGTGCCAGCAGCGACAGGAGACACACCTACGAGCAGTACTTC | CASSDRRHTYEQYF
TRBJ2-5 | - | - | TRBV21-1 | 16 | TGTGCCAGCAGCAACCCTGGGGACAGGGGGCAAGAGACCCAGTACTTC | CASSNPGDRGQETQYF
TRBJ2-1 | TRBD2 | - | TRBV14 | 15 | TGTGCCAGCAGCCAAGGACTAGCGCATTACAATGAGCAGTTCTTC | CASSQGLAHYNEQFF
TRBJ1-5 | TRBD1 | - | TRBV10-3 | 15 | TGTGCCATCAGTGAGTCGTCAGGGGGCGATCAGCCCCAGCATTTT | CAISESSGGDQPQHF
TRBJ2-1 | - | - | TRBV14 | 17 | TGTGCCAGCAGCCAAGTAGTTGGGGGGTCCTCCGGGGTTGAGCAGTTCTTC | CASSQVVGGSSGVEQFF
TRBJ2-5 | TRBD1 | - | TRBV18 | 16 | TGTGCCAGCTCACCTATACCTCGGACAGGGCAAGAGACCCAGTACTTC | CASSPIPRTGQETQYF
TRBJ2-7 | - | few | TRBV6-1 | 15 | TGTGCCAGCAGTGAATTAAAACGGATCTCCTACGAGCAGTACTTC | CASSELKRISYEQYF
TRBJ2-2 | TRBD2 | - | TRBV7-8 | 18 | TGTGCCAGCAGCTTAGTAGTAGCGGGAGGTATTGGCACCGGGGAGCTGTTTTTT | CASSLVVAGGIGTGELFF
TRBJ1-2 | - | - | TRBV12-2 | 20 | TGTGCAAGTCGCTTAGATGCGGACAGGGCTCTAAATTTATCCTACTATGGCTACACCTTC | CASRLDADRALNLSYYGYTF
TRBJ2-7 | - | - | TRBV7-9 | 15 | TGTGCCAGCACGATCACCCGACCATTAAGCTACGAGCAGTACTTC | CASTITRPLSYEQYF
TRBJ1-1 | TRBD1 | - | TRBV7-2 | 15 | TGTGCCAGCAGCTTAGGGGGACAGGGGAGCGCTGAAGCTTTCTTT | CASSLGGQGSAEAFF
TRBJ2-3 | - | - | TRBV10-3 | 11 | TGTGCCATCAGGGAGGGAGATACGCAGTATTTT | CAIREGDTQYF
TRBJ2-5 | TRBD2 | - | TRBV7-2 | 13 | TGTGCCAGCAGCCCAAGCGGGGGGGGAACCCAGTACTTC | CASSPSGGGTQYF
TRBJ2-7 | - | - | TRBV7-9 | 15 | TGTGCCAGCAGCTCTGGGTCTGAGGGAGGACCCGAGCAGTACTTC | CASSSGSEGGPEQYF
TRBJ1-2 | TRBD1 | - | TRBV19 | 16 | TGTGCCAGTAACGGAGGGGGGGACAGCCTCTTCTATGGCTACACCTTC | CASNGGGDSLFYGYTF
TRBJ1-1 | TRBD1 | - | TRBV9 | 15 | TGTGCCAGCAGCGTCACCGGGACAGGTCACACTGAAGCTTTCTTT | CASSVTGTGHTEAFF
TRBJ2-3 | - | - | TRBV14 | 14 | TGTGCCAGCAGCCAAGCCGGAGGCACAGATACGCAGTATTTT | CASSQAGGTDTQYF
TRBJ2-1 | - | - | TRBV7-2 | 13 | TGTGCCAGCAGCTTAGCGACTCAGGGGTCGCAGTTCTTC | CASSLATQGSQFF
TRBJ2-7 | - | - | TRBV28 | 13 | TGTGCCAGCAGTACGGGACCTTTCTACGAGCAGTACTTC | CASSTGPFYEQYF
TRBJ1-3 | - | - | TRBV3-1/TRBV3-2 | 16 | TGTGCCAGCAGCCGCTTACAGGGCAGCTCTGGAAACACCATATATTTT | CASSRLQGSSGNTIYF
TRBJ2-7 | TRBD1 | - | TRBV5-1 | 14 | TGCGCCAGCAGCCCCCTCGGACAGGGCTACGAGCAGTACTTC | CASSPLGQGYEQYF
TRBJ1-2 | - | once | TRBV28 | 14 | TGTGCCAGCAGTCTAGGGTGGCAGAACTATGGCTACACCTTC | CASSLGWQNYGYTF
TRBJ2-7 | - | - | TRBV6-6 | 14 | TGTGCCAGCAGCCCGGCCTTCACATCCTACGAGCAGTACTTC | CASSPAFTSYEQYF
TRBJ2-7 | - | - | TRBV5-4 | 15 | TGTGCCAGCAGCTTGGCCGGGTTTTCCCAGGGGGAGCAGTACTTC | CASSLAGFSQGEQYF
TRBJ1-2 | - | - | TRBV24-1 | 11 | TGTGCCACCAGTGATTTTGCTGGCTACACCTTC | CATSDFAGYTF
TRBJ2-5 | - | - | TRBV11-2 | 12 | TGTGCCAGCAGCACCTCAGACGAGACCCAGTACTTC | CASSTSDETQYF
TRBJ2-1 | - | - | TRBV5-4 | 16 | TGTGCCAGCAGCTTGATTGGAGGGGGGCTCTACAATGAGCAGTTCTTC | CASSLIGGGLYNEQFF
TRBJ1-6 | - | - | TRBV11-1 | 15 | TGTGCCAGCAGCTTACGGGACGGGGATAATTCACCCCTCCACTTT | CASSLRDGDNSPLHF
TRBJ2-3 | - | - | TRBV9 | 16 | TGTGCCAGCAGCGTTCCTGTAGGGGTCTCCACAGATACGCAGTATTTT | CASSVPVGVSTDTQYF
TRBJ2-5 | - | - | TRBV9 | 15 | TGTGCCAGCAGCTCCCGGGACTTCCCCCAAGAGACCCAGTACTTC | CASSSRDFPQETQYF
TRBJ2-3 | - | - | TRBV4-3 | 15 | TGCGCCAGCAGCCAAGAGGGGGATAGCACAGATACGCAGTATTTT | CASSQEGDSTDTQYF
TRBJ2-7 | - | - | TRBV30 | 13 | TGTGCCTGGACCGGACAGCACTCCTACGAGCAGTACTTC | CAWTGQHSYEQYF
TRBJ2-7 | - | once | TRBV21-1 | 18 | TGTGCCAGCAGCCCCACCAGTAGGGGCAGCGAGAGCTCCTACGAGCAGTACTTC | CASSPTSRGSESSYEQYF
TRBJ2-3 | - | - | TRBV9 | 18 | TGTGCCAGCAGCCCCAGGGACCTACTAGTGGGGGGCACAGATACGCAGTATTTT | CASSPRDLLVGGTDTQYF